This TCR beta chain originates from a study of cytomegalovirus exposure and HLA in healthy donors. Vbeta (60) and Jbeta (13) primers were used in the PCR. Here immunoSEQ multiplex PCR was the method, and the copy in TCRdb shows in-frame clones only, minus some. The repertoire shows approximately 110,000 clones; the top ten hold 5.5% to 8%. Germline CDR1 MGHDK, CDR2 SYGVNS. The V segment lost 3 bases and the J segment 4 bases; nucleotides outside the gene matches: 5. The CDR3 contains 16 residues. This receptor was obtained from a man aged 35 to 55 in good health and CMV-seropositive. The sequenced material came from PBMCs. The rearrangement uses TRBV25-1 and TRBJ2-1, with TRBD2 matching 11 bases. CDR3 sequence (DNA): TGTGCCAGCAGTGACTCGGGACTAGCGGATTACAATGAGCAGTTCTTC. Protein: CASSDSGLADYNEQFF. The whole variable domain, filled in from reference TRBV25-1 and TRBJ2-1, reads EADIYQTPRYLVIGTGKKITLECSQTMGHDKMYWYQQDPGMELHLIHYSYGVNSTEKGDLSSESTVSRIRTEHFPLTLESARPSHTSQYLCASSDSGLADYNEQFFGPGTRLTVL.